Listed below are T cell receptor beta chains from one sample, sequenced in a study of shared clonotypes between healthy human individuals. The protocol was immunoSEQ multiplex PCR, while the TCRdb copy is restricted to in-frame clones and leaves out a portion. In the table there are 1.4 million or so clones, 98% of which are singletons. The material sequenced was naive CD4+ T cells sorted from blood. The receptors derive from a man aged 25 to 40 in good health. CDR3s include the opening cysteine and the closing phenylalanine or tryptophan. Fields, in order: clone size, J gene, V gene, D gene, CDR3 DNA, CDR3 protein. The D gene is left open where the match is weak. The listing skips clone size in some rows; elsewhere it reads once, few, many or a size class.

clone size: .
J gene: TRBJ2-2
V gene: TRBV18
D gene: .
CDR3 DNA: TGTGCCAGCTCACCCATTGTGGCAGCTCGCGCCGGGGAGCTGTTTTTT
CDR3 protein: CASSPIVAARAGELFF

clone size: .
J gene: TRBJ2-2
V gene: TRBV5-4
D gene: TRBD1
CDR3 DNA: TGTGCCAGCAGCTTCCGGGACAGGGCCACCGGGGAGCTGTTTTTT
CDR3 protein: CASSFRDRATGELFF

clone size: .
J gene: TRBJ2-1
V gene: TRBV2
D gene: .
CDR3 DNA: TGTGCCAGCAGCACCCTCGGGGGCCCTTACAATGAGCAGTTCTTC
CDR3 protein: CASSTLGGPYNEQFF

clone size: .
J gene: TRBJ2-4
V gene: TRBV6-1
D gene: TRBD1
CDR3 DNA: TGTGCCAGCAGTGAACAGGGGGCTGGTGCCAAAAACATTCAGTACTTC
CDR3 protein: CASSEQGAGAKNIQYF

clone size: once
J gene: TRBJ1-2
V gene: TRBV28
D gene: TRBD1
CDR3 DNA: TGTGCCAGCAACCCAGGGGGATATGGCTACACCTTC
CDR3 protein: CASNPGGYGYTF

clone size: once
J gene: TRBJ2-5
V gene: TRBV6-5
D gene: .
CDR3 DNA: TGTGCCAGCAGTCTCAGCTTCCCAGGCCGAGAGACCCAGTACTTC
CDR3 protein: CASSLSFPGRETQYF

clone size: .
J gene: TRBJ2-1
V gene: TRBV7-8
D gene: .
CDR3 DNA: TGTGCCAGCAGCTTACAGGGCGATTACAATGAGCAGTTCTTC
CDR3 protein: CASSLQGDYNEQFF

clone size: once
J gene: TRBJ1-5
V gene: TRBV19
D gene: .
CDR3 DNA: TGTGCCAGTATCCCCAGGGTCGACAGCAATCAGCCCCAGCATTTT
CDR3 protein: CASIPRVDSNQPQHF

clone size: once
J gene: TRBJ2-6
V gene: TRBV5-4
D gene: .
CDR3 DNA: TGTGCCAGCAGCTTGTCGGGACTTAGGGCCAACGTCCTGACTTTC
CDR3 protein: CASSLSGLRANVLTF

clone size: .
J gene: TRBJ2-1
V gene: TRBV4-3
D gene: TRBD2
CDR3 DNA: TGCGCCAGCAGCCAAGTCTCGGGAGGGCCCAACAATGAGCAGTTCTTC
CDR3 protein: CASSQVSGGPNNEQFF

clone size: .
J gene: TRBJ2-1
V gene: TRBV7-2
D gene: TRBD2
CDR3 DNA: TGTGCCAGCAGAGCCGGGAGGGCCTACAATGAGCAGTTCTTC
CDR3 protein: CASRAGRAYNEQFF

clone size: .
J gene: TRBJ2-7
V gene: TRBV7-9
D gene: .
CDR3 DNA: TGTGCCAGCAGCTTATGGGGTACCTACGAGCAGTACTTC
CDR3 protein: CASSLWGTYEQYF

clone size: .
J gene: TRBJ2-1
V gene: TRBV5-6
D gene: TRBD2
CDR3 DNA: TGTGCCAGCACCTCTTGGAGGACTAGCGGGAGAATTTACAATGAGCAGTTCTTC
CDR3 protein: CASTSWRTSGRIYNEQFF

clone size: .
J gene: TRBJ2-2
V gene: TRBV27
D gene: TRBD2
CDR3 DNA: TGTGCCAGCAGTTTACTAGCGGGAGGGGTTCCCGGGGAGCTGTTTTTT
CDR3 protein: CASSLLAGGVPGELFF

clone size: .
J gene: TRBJ2-2
V gene: TRBV6-1
D gene: .
CDR3 DNA: TGTGCCAGCAGAGTGGGGGGCACCGGGGAGCTGTTTTTT
CDR3 protein: CASRVGGTGELFF

clone size: .
J gene: TRBJ2-1
V gene: TRBV9
D gene: TRBD2
CDR3 DNA: TGTGCCAGCAGCGGTAGCGGGAGCTACTACAATGAGCAGTTCTTC
CDR3 protein: CASSGSGSYYNEQFF

clone size: .
J gene: TRBJ2-7
V gene: TRBV19
D gene: TRBD2
CDR3 DNA: TGTGCCAGTAGTAATCTCGCGGGAGAGACGAGGGAGCAGTACTTC
CDR3 protein: CASSNLAGETREQYF

clone size: .
J gene: TRBJ1-1
V gene: TRBV2
D gene: .
CDR3 DNA: TGTGCCAGCAGGAAAACAGCGAATCTGAACACTGAAGCTTTCTTT
CDR3 protein: CASRKTANLNTEAFF

clone size: .
J gene: TRBJ2-1
V gene: TRBV5-1
D gene: TRBD2
CDR3 DNA: TGCGCCAGCAGCTCGCCGGGAGGCTCCTACAATGAGCAGTTCTTC
CDR3 protein: CASSSPGGSYNEQFF

clone size: .
J gene: TRBJ1-1
V gene: TRBV28
D gene: TRBD1
CDR3 DNA: TGTGCCAGCAGTTTAAGGACAGGGGGCACAGCTTTCTTT
CDR3 protein: CASSLRTGGTAFF

clone size: .
J gene: TRBJ2-7
V gene: TRBV29-1
D gene: .
CDR3 DNA: TGCAGCGTTGGGAGATACGGGAGTGCCCCGACCTCCTACGAGCAGTACTTC
CDR3 protein: CSVGRYGSAPTSYEQYF

clone size: .
J gene: TRBJ2-3
V gene: TRBV5-1
D gene: TRBD2
CDR3 DNA: TGCGCCAGCAGCTTACAAGCGGGATTCACAGATACGCAGTATTTT
CDR3 protein: CASSLQAGFTDTQYF

clone size: .
J gene: TRBJ2-7
V gene: TRBV27
D gene: TRBD1
CDR3 DNA: TGTGCCAGCAGCCTAGGACAGGTTCCCTACGAGCAGTACTTC
CDR3 protein: CASSLGQVPYEQYF

clone size: .
J gene: TRBJ2-7
V gene: TRBV20-1
D gene: .
CDR3 DNA: TGCAGTGCTCTACTGGGGGCCGAGCAGTACTTC
CDR3 protein: CSALLGAEQYF

clone size: .
J gene: TRBJ1-2
V gene: TRBV19
D gene: TRBD1
CDR3 DNA: TGTGCCAGCGCCCAGGACAGGGACGGCTATGGCTACACCTTC
CDR3 protein: CASAQDRDGYGYTF

clone size: .
J gene: TRBJ1-2
V gene: TRBV29-1
D gene: TRBD1
CDR3 DNA: TGCAGCCAAAGGACAGGGGAATATGGCTACACCTTC
CDR3 protein: CSQRTGEYGYTF

clone size: once
J gene: TRBJ2-1
V gene: TRBV7-3
D gene: TRBD2
CDR3 DNA: TGTGCCAGCAGCTTAAAGACAGGGCGGCTAGCGGGAGAAAGTGTTGATGAGCAGTTCTTC
CDR3 protein: CASSLKTGRLAGESVDEQFF

clone size: .
J gene: TRBJ2-7
V gene: TRBV5-6
D gene: .
CDR3 DNA: TGTGCCAGCAGCTTGAATCTTAGGGGCTCCTACGAGCAGTACTTC
CDR3 protein: CASSLNLRGSYEQYF

clone size: .
J gene: TRBJ1-1
V gene: TRBV6-6
D gene: .
CDR3 DNA: TGTGCCAGCAGTTACGCGGACACTGAAGCTTTCTTT
CDR3 protein: CASSYADTEAFF

clone size: .
J gene: TRBJ2-1
V gene: TRBV7-6
D gene: .
CDR3 DNA: TGTGCCAGCAGCTTGTGGGTAGAAGCCTACAATGAGCAGTTCTTC
CDR3 protein: CASSLWVEAYNEQFF

clone size: .
J gene: TRBJ2-1
V gene: TRBV28
D gene: TRBD2
CDR3 DNA: TGTGCCAGCAGTCGGACTAGCGGGAGTGCTGAGCAGTTCTTC
CDR3 protein: CASSRTSGSAEQFF

clone size: .
J gene: TRBJ2-7
V gene: TRBV11-2
D gene: .
CDR3 DNA: TGTGCCAGCAGTTTTCTAGCGCAGGGGTCGAGCTCCTACGAGCAGTACTTC
CDR3 protein: CASSFLAQGSSSYEQYF

clone size: .
J gene: TRBJ2-7
V gene: TRBV15
D gene: TRBD2
CDR3 DNA: TGTGCCACCAGCAGAGATCTCCTAGCGGGACACTCCTACGAGCAGTACTTC
CDR3 protein: CATSRDLLAGHSYEQYF

clone size: .
J gene: TRBJ2-1
V gene: TRBV6-6
D gene: .
CDR3 DNA: TGTGCCAGCAGTTTCCCGTCTGGGACCAACAATGAGCAGTTCTTC
CDR3 protein: CASSFPSGTNNEQFF

clone size: .
J gene: TRBJ2-5
V gene: TRBV29-1
D gene: TRBD1
CDR3 DNA: TGCAGTGGACAGGAACAAGAGACCCAGTACTTC
CDR3 protein: CSGQEQETQYF

clone size: .
J gene: TRBJ2-3
V gene: TRBV7-2
D gene: .
CDR3 DNA: TGTGCCAGCAGCGTTTATACAGATACGCAGTATTTT
CDR3 protein: CASSVYTDTQYF

clone size: .
J gene: TRBJ2-1
V gene: TRBV10-1
D gene: .
CDR3 DNA: TGCGCCAGCAGTGAAGACCTCGGAGGCCGGTTCTTC
CDR3 protein: CASSEDLGGRFF

clone size: .
J gene: TRBJ2-7
V gene: TRBV18
D gene: TRBD1
CDR3 DNA: TGTGCCAGCTCACCGGTCCCGGGACAGAGATACGAGCAGTACTTC
CDR3 protein: CASSPVPGQRYEQYF

clone size: .
J gene: TRBJ2-7
V gene: TRBV28
D gene: TRBD2
CDR3 DNA: TGTGCCACCCTAGCGGGAGGGTACTCCTACGAGCAGTACTTC
CDR3 protein: CATLAGGYSYEQYF

clone size: .
J gene: TRBJ2-7
V gene: TRBV5-4
D gene: TRBD2
CDR3 DNA: TGTGCCAGCAGGGGAGGGACTAGCGAGTCCTACGAGCAGTACTTC
CDR3 protein: CASRGGTSESYEQYF

clone size: .
J gene: TRBJ2-1
V gene: TRBV28
D gene: .
CDR3 DNA: TGTGCCAGCAGCCCCCCCAGGTTAGGTACCAATGAGCAGTTCTTC
CDR3 protein: CASSPPRLGTNEQFF

clone size: .
J gene: TRBJ2-7
V gene: TRBV28
D gene: .
CDR3 DNA: TGTGCCAGCAGTTCCTTAATGGGCGAGCAGTACTTC
CDR3 protein: CASSSLMGEQYF

clone size: .
J gene: TRBJ2-2
V gene: TRBV4-1
D gene: .
CDR3 DNA: TGCGCCAGCACCATTACGCTCAGCCGATCGAACACCGGGGAGCTGTTTTTT
CDR3 protein: CASTITLSRSNTGELFF

clone size: .
J gene: TRBJ1-5
V gene: TRBV2
D gene: .
CDR3 DNA: TGTGCCAGCAGCGCGAGTATTGGTGAGGGACAGCCCCAGCATTTT
CDR3 protein: CASSASIGEGQPQHF

clone size: .
J gene: TRBJ2-7
V gene: TRBV15
D gene: .
CDR3 DNA: TGTGCCACCAGCTTGGGCACCCTCTACGAGCAGTACTTC
CDR3 protein: CATSLGTLYEQYF

clone size: .
J gene: TRBJ1-5
V gene: TRBV7-2
D gene: .
CDR3 DNA: TGTGCCAGCAGCCAGGGGATCAATCAGCCCCAGCATTTT
CDR3 protein: CASSQGINQPQHF